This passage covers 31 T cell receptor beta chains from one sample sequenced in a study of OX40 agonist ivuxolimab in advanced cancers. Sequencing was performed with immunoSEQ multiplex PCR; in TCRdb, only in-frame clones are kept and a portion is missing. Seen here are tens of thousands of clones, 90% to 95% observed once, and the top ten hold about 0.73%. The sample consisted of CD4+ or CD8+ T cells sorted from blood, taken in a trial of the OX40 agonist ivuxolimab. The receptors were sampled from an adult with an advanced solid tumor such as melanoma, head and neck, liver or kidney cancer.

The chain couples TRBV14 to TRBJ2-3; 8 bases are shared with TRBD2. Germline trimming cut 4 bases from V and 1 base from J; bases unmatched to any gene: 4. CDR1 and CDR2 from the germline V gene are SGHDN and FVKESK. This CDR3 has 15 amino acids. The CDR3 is CASSRPTSGTDTQYF. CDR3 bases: TGTGCCAGCAGCCGCCCGACTAGCGGCACAGATACGCAGTATTTT.

DNA of the CDR3: TGTGCCAGCAGCTTAGGTGGAGAGGCGCAGTATTTT. Protein product: CASSLGGEAQYF. The chain uses TRBV7-3 and TRBJ2-3; D call uncertain. The germline CDR1 and CDR2 sequences are SGHTA and FQGTGA. CDR3 length equals 12 residues. The ends were cut back, 2 bases at V and 10 bases at J, with 10 bases in the middle.

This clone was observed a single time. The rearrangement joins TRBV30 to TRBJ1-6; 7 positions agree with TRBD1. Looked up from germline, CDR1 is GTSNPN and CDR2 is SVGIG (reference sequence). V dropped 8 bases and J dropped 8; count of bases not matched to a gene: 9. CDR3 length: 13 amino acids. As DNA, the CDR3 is TGTGCCACTCAACAGGGGTGGGATTCACCCCTCCACTTT. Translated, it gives CATQQGWDSPLHF.

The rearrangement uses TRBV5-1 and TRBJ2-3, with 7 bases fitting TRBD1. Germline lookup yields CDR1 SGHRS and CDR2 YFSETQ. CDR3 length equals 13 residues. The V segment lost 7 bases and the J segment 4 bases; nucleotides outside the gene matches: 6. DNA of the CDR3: TGCGCCAGCGGCGACAGGGTGTCAGATACGCAGTATTTT. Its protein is CASGDRVSDTQYF.

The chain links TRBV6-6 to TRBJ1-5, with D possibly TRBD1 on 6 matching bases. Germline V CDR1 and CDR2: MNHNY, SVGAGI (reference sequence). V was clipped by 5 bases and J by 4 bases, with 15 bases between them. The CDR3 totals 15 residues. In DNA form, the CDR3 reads TGTGCCAGCAGTCCGTGGGGGGGGCGGAATCAGCCCCAGCATTTT. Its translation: CASSPWGGRNQPQHF.

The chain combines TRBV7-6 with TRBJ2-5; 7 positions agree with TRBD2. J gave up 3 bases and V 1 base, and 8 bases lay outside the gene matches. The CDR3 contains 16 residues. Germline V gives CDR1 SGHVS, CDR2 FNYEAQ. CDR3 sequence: CASSLVGGGPEETQYF. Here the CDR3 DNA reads TGTGCCAGCAGCTTAGTTGGGGGAGGGCCGGAAGAGACCCAGTACTTC.

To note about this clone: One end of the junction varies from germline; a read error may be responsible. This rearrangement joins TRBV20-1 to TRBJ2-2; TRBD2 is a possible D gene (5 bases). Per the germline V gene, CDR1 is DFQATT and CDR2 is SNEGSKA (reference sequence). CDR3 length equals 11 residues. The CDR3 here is CSAENTGEPFF. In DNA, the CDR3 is TGCAGTGCTGAGAACACCGGGGAGCCGTTTTTT.

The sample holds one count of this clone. The CDR3 here is CASSLSWASTYEQYF. The CDR3 bases are TGTGCCAGCAGTTTGTCTTGGGCATCGACCTACGAGCAGTACTTC. This chain uses TRBV28 with TRBJ2-7; no clear D. CDR1 MDHEN and CDR2 SYDVKM come from the germline V gene. The ends were cut back, 3 bases at V and 2 bases at J, with 14 bases in the middle. The CDR3 consists of 15 residues.

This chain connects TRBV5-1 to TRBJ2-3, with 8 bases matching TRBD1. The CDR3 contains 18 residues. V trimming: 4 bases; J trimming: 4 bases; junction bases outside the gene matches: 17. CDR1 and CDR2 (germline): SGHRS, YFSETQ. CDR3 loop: CASSRSPTGTGTADTQYF. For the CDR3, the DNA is TGCGCCAGCAGCCGTAGCCCAACCGGGACAGGTACGGCAGATACGCAGTATTTT.

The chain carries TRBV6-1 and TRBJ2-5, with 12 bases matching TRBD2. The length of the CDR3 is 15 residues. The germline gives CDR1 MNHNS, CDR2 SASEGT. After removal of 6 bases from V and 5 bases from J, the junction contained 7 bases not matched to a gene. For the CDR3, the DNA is TGTGCCAGCAGGGCCGGGACTAGCGGGCGGGAGACCCAGTACTTC. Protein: CASRAGTSGRETQYF.

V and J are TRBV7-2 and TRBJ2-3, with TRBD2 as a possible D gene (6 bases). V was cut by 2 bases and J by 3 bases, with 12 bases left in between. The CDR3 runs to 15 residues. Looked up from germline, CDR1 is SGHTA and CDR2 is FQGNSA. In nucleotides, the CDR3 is TGTGCCAGCAGCTTAAGTCACGGGGGAACAGATACGCAGTATTTT. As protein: CASSLSHGGTDTQYF.

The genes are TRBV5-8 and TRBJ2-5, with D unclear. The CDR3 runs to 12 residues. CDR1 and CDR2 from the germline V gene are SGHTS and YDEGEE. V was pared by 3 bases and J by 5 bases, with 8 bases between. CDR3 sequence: CASSSLGETQYF. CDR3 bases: TGTGCCAGCAGCTCTCTGGGGGAGACCCAGTACTTC.

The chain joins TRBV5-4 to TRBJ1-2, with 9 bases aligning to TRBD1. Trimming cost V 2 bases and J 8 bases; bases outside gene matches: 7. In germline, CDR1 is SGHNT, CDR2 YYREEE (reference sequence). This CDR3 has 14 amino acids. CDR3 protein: CASSLQGAFGGYTF. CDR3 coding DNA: TGTGCCAGCAGCTTACAGGGGGCTTTCGGAGGCTACACCTTC.

The DNA for the CDR3 is TGTGCCAGCAGGGGGACAGTTAACACTGAAGCTTTCTTT. Protein: CASRGTVNTEAFF. The V and J genes are TRBV25-1 and TRBJ1-1; 7 bases fit TRBD1. The CDR3 has 13 amino acids. V lost 6 bases, J lost 2 bases, and 3 bases stayed unmatched. CDR1 and CDR2 (germline): MGHDK, SYGVNS.

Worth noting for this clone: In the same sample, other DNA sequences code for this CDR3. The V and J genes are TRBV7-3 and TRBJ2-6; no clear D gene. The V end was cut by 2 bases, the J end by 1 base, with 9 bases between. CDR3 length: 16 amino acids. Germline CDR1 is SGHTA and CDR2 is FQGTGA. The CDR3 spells CASSLGPGSGANVLTF. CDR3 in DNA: TGTGCCAGCAGCTTAGGGCCGGGTTCTGGGGCCAACGTCCTGACTTTC.

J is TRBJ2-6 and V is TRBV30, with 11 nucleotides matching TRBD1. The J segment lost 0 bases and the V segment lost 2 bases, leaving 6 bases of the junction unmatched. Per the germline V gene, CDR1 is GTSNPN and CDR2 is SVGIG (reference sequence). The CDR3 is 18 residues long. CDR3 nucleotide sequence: TGTGCCTGGAGTCGGGGGGACAGGGGGATCTCTGGGGCCAACGTCCTGACTTTC. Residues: CAWSRGDRGISGANVLTF. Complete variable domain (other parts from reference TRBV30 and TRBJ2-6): SQTIHQWPATLVQPVGSPLSLECTVEGTSNPNLYWYRQAAGRGLQLLFYSVGIGQISSEVPQNLSASRPQDRQFILSSKKLLLSDSGFYLCAWSRGDRGISGANVLTFGAGSRLTVL.

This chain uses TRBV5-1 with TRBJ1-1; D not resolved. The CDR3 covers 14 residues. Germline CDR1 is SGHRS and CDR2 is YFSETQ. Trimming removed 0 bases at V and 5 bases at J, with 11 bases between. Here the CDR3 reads CASSLERAGTEAFF. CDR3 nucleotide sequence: TGCGCCAGCAGCTTGGAGAGGGCCGGAACTGAAGCTTTCTTT.

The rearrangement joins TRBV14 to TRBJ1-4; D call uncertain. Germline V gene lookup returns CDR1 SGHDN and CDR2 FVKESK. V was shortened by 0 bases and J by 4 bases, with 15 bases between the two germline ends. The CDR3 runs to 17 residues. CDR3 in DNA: TGTGCCAGCAGCCAAGATTTGAGTCCAAGCCTTAATGAAAAACTGTTTTTT. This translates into CASSQDLSPSLNEKLFF. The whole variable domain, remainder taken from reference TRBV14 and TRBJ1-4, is EAGVTQFPSHSVIEKGQTVTLRCDPISGHDNLYWYRRVMGKEIKFLLHFVKESKQDESGMPNNRFLAERTGGTYSTLKVQPAELEDSGVYFCASSQDLSPSLNEKLFFGSGTQLSVL.

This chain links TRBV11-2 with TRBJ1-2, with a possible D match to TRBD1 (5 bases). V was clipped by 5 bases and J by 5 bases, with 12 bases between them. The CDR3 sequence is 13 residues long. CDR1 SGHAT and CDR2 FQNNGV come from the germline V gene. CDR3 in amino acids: CASSPTEGYGYTF. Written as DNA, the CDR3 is TGTGCCAGCAGCCCCACCGAGGGGTATGGCTACACCTTC.

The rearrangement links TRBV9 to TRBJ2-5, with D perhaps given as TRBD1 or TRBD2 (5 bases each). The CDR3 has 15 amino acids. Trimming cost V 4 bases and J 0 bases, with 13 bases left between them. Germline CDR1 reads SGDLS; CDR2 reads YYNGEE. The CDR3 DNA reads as TGTGCCAGCAGCCGGGACGATGGGTACCAAGAGACCCAGTACTTC. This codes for CASSRDDGYQETQYF.

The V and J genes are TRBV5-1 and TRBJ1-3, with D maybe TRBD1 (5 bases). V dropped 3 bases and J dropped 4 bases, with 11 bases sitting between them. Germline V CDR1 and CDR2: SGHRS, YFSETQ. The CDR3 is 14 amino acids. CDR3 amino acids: CASSWGGDGNTIYF. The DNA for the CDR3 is TGCGCCAGCAGCTGGGGAGGGGACGGAAACACCATATATTTT.

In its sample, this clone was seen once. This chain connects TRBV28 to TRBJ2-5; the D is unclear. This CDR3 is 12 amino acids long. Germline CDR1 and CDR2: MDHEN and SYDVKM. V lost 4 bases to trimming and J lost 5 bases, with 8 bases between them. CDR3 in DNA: TGTGCCAGCAGTTCTGTCGCGGAGACCCAGTACTTC. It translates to CASSSVAETQYF.

In DNA form, the CDR3 reads TGTGCCAGCAGGCAGGGCGTAATCACAGATACGCAGTATTTT. Translating gives CASRQGVITDTQYF. This chain connects TRBV5-6 to TRBJ2-3; tentatively, D is TRBD1 (5 bases). In germline, CDR1 is SGHDT, CDR2 YYEEEE. Deletions cut 5 bases from V and 2 bases from J, with 12 bases between. The CDR3 sequence is 14 residues long.

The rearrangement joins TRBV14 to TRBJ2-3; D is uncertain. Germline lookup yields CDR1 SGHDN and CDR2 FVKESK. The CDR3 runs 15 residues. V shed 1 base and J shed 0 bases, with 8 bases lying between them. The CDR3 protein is CASSQVGASTDTQYF. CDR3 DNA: TGTGCCAGCAGCCAAGTAGGTGCTAGCACAGATACGCAGTATTTT.

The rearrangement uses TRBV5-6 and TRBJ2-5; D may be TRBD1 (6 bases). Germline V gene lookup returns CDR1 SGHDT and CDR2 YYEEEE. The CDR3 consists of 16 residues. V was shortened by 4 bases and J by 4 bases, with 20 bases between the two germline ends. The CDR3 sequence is CASSGSTGTLLETQYF. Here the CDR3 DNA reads TGTGCCAGCAGCGGATCAACCGGGACACTTCTAGAGACCCAGTACTTC.

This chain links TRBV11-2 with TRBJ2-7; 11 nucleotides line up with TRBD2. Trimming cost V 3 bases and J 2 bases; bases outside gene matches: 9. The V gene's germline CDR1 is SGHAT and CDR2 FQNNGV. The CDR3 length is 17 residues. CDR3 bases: TGTGCCAGCAGCTTTTGGGGACCGGGACTAGCGGCCTACGAGCAGTACTTC. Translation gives CASSFWGPGLAAYEQYF.

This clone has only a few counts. The CDR3 spells CASSLGGRGDEQYF. The CDR3 bases are TGCGCCAGCAGCTTGGGTGGCAGGGGGGACGAGCAGTACTTC. The V gene is TRBV5-1, the J gene TRBJ2-7; a possible D gene is TRBD1 (7 bases). The V gene lost 0 bases and the J gene lost 5 bases, with 12 bases spanning the gap. The V gene's germline CDR1 is SGHRS and CDR2 YFSETQ. The CDR3 runs to 14 residues.

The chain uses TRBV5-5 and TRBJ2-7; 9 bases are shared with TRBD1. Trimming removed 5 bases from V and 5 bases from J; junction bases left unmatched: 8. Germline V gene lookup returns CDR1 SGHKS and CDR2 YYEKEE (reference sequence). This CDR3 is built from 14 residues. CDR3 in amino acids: CASRWDRAGNEQYF. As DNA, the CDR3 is TGTGCCAGCAGATGGGACAGGGCGGGGAACGAGCAGTACTTC.

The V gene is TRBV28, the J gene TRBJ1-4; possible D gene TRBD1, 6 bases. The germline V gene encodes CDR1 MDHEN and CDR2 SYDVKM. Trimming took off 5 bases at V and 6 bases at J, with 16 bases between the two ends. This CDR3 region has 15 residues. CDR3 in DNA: TGTGCCAGCAGTGCGGAGGGGCAGGGGTATGAAAAACTGTTTTTT. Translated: CASSAEGQGYEKLFF. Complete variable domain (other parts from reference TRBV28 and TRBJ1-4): DVKVTQSSRYLVKRTGEKVFLECVQDMDHENMFWYRQDPGLGLRLIYFSYDVKMKEKGDIPEGYSVSREKKERFSLILESASTNQTSMYLCASSAEGQGYEKLFFGSGTQLSVL.

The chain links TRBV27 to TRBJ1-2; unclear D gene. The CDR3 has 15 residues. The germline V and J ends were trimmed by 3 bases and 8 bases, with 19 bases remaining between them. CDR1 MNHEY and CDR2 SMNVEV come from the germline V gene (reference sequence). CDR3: CASSFEALGFGGYTF. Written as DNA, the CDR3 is TGTGCCAGCAGTTTCGAGGCCCTAGGCTTCGGAGGCTACACCTTC.

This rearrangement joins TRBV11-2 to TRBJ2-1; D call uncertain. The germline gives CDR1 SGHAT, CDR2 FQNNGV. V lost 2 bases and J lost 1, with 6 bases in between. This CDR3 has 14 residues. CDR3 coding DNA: TGTGCCAGCAGCTTACGCCGTTCCTACAATGAGCAGTTCTTC. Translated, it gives CASSLRRSYNEQFF.